The T cell receptor (beta chain) under discussion was sequenced for a study of T-cell reconstitution after alpha-beta-depleted transplantation in children. Note on this clonotype: Its antigen remains unidentified.

Preparing the TCRbeta library involved the use of unique molecular identifiers. Each CDR3 protein gets one entry after TCRdb re-called the PCR reads with MiXCR. The repertoire includes hundreds of thousands of distinct CDR3 sequences, approximately 15% of them detected once, and approximately 5% sits in the top ten. Study-wide results and limits: Among T cells one year after transplant, newly produced cells accounted for most counts and diversity. Surviving recipient T cells and thymic progenitors underlay high day-60 TCRbeta diversity in some patients.

V lost 2 bases, J lost 4 bases, and 2 bases stayed unmatched. The germline gives CDR1 MDHEN, CDR2 SYDVKM. The CDR3 has 15 residues. V and J are TRBV28 and TRBJ2-3, with 11 bases identical to TRBD2. The TCR was taken from a male patient aged 10 to 17 who had a stem cell transplant for acute lymphoblastic leukemia, so the T cells may come from the graft donor. Sequenced here: PBMCs, mostly from graft donor cells, sampled 360 days after TCRalphabeta/CD19-depleted stem cell transplant. CDR3 loop: CASSLGTSGADTQYF. CDR3 nucleotide sequence: TGTGCCAGCAGTTTAGGGACTAGCGGAGCAGATACGCAGTATTTT.